The T cell receptor beta chain described here comes from a study of blood T cell repertoires in COVID-19. The overall study: The origin of the acute and convalescent COVID-19 samples was the United States, Italy and Spain. From T cells, B-cell-depleted T cells, or PBMCs came the material, which was cDNA or gDNA.

The CDR3 extends over 16 amino acids. Trimming pared 4 bases from V and 4 bases from J, leaving 14 bases between. Per germline, CDR1 MNHEY and CDR2 SVGAGI. Per the original methods: Amplification from reference gene primers served as the basis for estimated nucleated cell counts. Sequencing was performed with immunoSEQ multiplex PCR; in TCRdb, only in-frame clones are kept and a portion is missing. For V, J and clone size, that table is used; D and trimming come from the DNA. Here the sample spans 100,000 to 120,000 clones, 85% being singletons. Material: peripheral blood. The V and J genes are TRBV6-5 and TRBJ2-6, with D possibly being TRBD1 (6 bases). The sequence came from a human donor in a cohort sampled during active COVID-19. This CDR3 reads CASSSTQGLGANVLTF. The CDR3 DNA is TGTGCCAGCAGTTCGACACAGGGTCTCGGGGCCAACGTCCTGACTTTC.